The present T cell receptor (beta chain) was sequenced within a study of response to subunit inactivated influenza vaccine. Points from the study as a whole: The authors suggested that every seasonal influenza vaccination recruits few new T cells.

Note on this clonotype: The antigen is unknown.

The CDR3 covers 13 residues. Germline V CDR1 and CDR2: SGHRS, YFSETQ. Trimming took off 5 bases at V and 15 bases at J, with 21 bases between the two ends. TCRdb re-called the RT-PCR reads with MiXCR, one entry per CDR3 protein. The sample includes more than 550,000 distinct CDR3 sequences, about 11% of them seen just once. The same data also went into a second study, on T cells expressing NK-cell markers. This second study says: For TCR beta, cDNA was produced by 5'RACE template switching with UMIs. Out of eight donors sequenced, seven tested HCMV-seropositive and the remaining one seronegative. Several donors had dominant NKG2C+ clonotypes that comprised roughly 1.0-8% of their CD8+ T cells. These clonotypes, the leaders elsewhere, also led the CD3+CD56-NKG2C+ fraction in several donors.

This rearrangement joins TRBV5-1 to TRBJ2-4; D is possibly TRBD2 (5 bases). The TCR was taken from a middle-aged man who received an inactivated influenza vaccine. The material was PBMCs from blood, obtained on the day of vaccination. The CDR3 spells CASSSTGDPPSYF. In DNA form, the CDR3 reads TGCGCCAGCAGTTCCACCGGGGATCCTCCCTCGTACTTC.